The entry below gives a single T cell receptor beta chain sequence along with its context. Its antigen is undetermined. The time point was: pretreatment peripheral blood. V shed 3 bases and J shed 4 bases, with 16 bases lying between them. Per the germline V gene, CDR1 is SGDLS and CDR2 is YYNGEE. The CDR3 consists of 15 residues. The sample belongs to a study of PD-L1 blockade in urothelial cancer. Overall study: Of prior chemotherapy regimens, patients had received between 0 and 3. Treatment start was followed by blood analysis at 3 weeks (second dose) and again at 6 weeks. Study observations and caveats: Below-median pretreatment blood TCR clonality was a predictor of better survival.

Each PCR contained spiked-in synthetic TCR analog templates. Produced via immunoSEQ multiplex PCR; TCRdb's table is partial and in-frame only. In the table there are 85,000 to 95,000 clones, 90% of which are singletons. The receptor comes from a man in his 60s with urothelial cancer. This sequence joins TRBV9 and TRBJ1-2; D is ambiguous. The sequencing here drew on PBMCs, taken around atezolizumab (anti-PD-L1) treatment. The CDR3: CASSAAPGDVYGYTF. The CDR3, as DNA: TGTGCCAGCAGCGCCGCCCCGGGAGATGTCTATGGCTACACCTTC. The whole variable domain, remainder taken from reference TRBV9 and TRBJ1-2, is DSGVTQTPKHLITATGQRVTLRCSPRSGDLSVYWYQQSLDQGLQFLIQYYNGEERAKGNILERFSAQQFPDLHSELNLSSLELGDSALYFCASSAAPGDVYGYTFGSGTRLTVV.